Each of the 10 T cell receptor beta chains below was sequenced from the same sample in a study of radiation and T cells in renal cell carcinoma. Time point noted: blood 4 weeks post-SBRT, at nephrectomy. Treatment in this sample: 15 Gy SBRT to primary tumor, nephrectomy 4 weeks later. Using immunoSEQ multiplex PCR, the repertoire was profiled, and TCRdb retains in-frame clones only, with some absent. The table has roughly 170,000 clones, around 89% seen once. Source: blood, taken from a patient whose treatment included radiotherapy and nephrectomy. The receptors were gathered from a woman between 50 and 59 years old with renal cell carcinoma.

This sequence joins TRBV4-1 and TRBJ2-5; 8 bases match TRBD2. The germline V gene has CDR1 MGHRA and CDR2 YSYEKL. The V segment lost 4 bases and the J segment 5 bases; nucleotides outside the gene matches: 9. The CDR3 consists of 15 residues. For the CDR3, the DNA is TGCGCCAGCAGCCCTTCGGGACTAGGCAGGGAGACCCAGTACTTC. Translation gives CASSPSGLGRETQYF.

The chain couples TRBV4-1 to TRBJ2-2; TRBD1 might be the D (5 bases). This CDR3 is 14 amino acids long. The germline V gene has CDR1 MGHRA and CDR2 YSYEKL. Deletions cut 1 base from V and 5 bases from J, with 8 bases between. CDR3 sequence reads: CASSQVSGTGELFF. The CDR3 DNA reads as TGCGCCAGCAGCCAAGTTTCAGGGACCGGGGAGCTGTTTTTT.

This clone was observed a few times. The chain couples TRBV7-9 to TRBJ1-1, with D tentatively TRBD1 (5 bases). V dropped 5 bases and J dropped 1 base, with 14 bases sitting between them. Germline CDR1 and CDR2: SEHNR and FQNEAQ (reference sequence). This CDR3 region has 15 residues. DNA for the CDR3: TGTGCCAGCAGCGACCAGGGCACGAGGAACACTGAAGCTTTCTTT. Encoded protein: CASSDQGTRNTEAFF.

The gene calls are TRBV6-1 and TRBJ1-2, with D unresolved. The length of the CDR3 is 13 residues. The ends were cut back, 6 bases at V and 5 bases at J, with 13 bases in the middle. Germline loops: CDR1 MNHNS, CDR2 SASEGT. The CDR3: CASSERTLYGYTF. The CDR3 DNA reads TGTGCCAGCAGCGAAAGAACTCTTTATGGCTACACCTTC.

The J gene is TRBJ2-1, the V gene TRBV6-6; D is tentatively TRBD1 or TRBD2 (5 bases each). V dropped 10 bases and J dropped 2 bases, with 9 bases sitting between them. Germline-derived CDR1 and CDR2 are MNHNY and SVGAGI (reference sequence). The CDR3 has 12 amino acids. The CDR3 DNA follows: TGTGCCACTGGGGGTGCCTACAATGAGCAGTTCTTC. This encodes CATGGAYNEQFF.

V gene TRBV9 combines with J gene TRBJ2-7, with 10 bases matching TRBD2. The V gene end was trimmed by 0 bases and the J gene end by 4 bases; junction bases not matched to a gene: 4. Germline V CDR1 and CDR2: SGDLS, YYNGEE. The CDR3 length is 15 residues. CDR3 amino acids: CASSVASSGGYEQYF. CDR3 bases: TGTGCCAGCAGCGTAGCATCTAGCGGGGGTTACGAGCAGTACTTC.

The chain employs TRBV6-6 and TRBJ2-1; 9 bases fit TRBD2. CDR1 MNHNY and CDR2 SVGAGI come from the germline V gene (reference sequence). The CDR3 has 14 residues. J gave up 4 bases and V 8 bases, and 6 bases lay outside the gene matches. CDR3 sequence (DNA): TGTGCCAGCCTGGCGGGGGGGCCTTACAATGAGCAGTTCTTC. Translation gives CASLAGGPYNEQFF.

The CDR3 protein is CASNGVPNYGYTF. CDR3 bases: TGTGCCAGCAATGGGGTCCCCAACTATGGCTACACCTTC. The chain recombines TRBV2 with TRBJ1-2; D is undetermined. CDR1 and CDR2 from the germline V gene are SNHLY and FYNNEI. V was trimmed by 7 bases and J by 2 bases, leaving 11 bases between them. The CDR3 consists of 13 residues.

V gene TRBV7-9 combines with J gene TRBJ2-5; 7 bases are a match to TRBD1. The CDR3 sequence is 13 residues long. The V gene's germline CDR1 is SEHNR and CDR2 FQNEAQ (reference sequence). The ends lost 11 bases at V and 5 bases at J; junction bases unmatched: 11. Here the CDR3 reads CAGKRGQWETQYF. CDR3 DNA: TGTGCCGGGAAGAGGGGGCAGTGGGAGACCCAGTACTTC.

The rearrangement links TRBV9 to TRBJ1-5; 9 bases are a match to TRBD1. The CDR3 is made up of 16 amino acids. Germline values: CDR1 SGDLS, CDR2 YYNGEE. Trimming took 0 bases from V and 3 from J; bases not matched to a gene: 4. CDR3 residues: CASSVGTGGLNQPQHF. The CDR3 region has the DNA TGTGCCAGCAGCGTAGGTACAGGGGGCCTCAATCAGCCCCAGCATTTT.